This T cell receptor beta chain came from a study of blood T cell repertoires in COVID-19. CDR3 size: 18 residues. The junction had 21 bases not matched to a gene; V was cut back by 5 bases and J by 4 bases. Germline V gives CDR1 SGHRS, CDR2 YFSETQ. Libraries were prepared by immunoSEQ multiplex PCR; TCRdb keeps only in-frame clonotypes and omits some of them. The sample includes approximately 260,000 clones, approximately 82% of them seen just once. This clonotype was obtained from a man between 60 and 75 years old who had recovered from COVID-19. The chain couples TRBV5-1 to TRBJ2-7; 7 nucleotides align to TRBD2. The sequenced sample was peripheral blood. This CDR3 reads CASRISAGRLAEQYEQYF. CDR3 sequence (DNA): TGCGCCAGCAGGATCTCCGCCGGGCGGCTAGCGGAACAGTACGAGCAGTACTTC.